This T cell receptor (beta chain) emerged from a study of blood T cell repertoires in COVID-19. Study context: PBMCs, B-cell-depleted T cells, or T cells were the source of the cDNA or gDNA that made up the material.

Between the trimmed V and J ends, which lost 0 bases and 1 base, there was a span of 10 bases. The CDR3 contains 15 residues. Germline values: CDR1 SGHRS, CDR2 YFSETQ. About this clone itself: The sample holds other DNA sequences that translate to the same CDR3.

Using immunoSEQ multiplex PCR, the repertoire was profiled, and TCRdb retains in-frame clones only, with some absent. The sample lists about 80,000 clones; approximately 82% were seen once. Sequencing input: peripheral blood. This TCR derives from a human donor in a cohort sampled during active COVID-19. The chain links TRBV5-1 to TRBJ1-1; no clear D gene. This CDR3 reads CASSLAGRENTEAFF. CDR3 DNA sequence: TGCGCCAGCAGCTTGGCGGGGAGGGAGAACACTGAAGCTTTCTTT.